The source of this T cell receptor (beta chain) is a study of T cells in Graves' hyperthyroidism and ophthalmopathy. The overall study: Peripheral blood was taken when the disease was first diagnosed, before any treatment began.

Amplified TCR beta CDR3 regions came from RNA transcripts. Researchers ran a first-round RT-PCR on the TCR CDR3 using the HTBI primer set. TCRdb analysed the multiplex PCR reads with MiXCR anew, one entry per CDR3 protein. The sample shows fewer than 400,000 distinct CDR3 sequences, more than 13% of them seen only once. Per the germline V gene, CDR1 is SGHTS and CDR2 is YDEGEE. The V and J ends lost 3 bases and 2 bases respectively, with 14 bases between them. There are 15 residues in the CDR3. This clonotype was recorded a few times. This sequence originates from a man in his fifties with Graves' ophthalmopathy. Specimen: blood. The chain combines TRBV5-8 with TRBJ1-2, with D possibly being TRBD1 (5 bases). CDR3 amino acids: CASSSRDWGNYGYTF. As DNA, the CDR3 is TGTGCCAGCAGCTCCCGGGACTGGGGGAACTATGGCTACACCTTC.